Below are 32 T cell receptor beta chains sequenced from a single sample in a study of response to subunit inactivated influenza vaccine. TCRdb redid the calling of the RT-PCR reads with MiXCR, one entry per CDR3 protein. The sample lists about half a million distinct CDR3 sequences; about 7.6% were seen once. Sequenced material: PBMCs from blood, taken less than 25 months after vaccination. These receptors came from a man aged 45-69 years who received an inactivated influenza vaccine.

This chain links TRBV5-1 with TRBJ1-6, with 9 bases matching TRBD1. V lost 2 bases, J lost 7 bases, and 4 bases stayed unmatched. The CDR3 is 15 amino acids. Germline V gene sequence: CDR1 SGHRS, CDR2 YFSETQ. The CDR3 reads CASSFSGQGNSPLHF. CDR3 nucleotide sequence: TGCGCCAGCAGCTTCTCGGGACAGGGAAATTCACCCCTCCACTTT. Complete variable domain (other parts from reference TRBV5-1 and TRBJ1-6): KAGVTQTPRYLIKTRGQQVTLSCSPISGHRSVSWYQQTPGQGLQFLFEYFSETQRNKGNFPGRFSGRQFSNSRSEMNVSTLELGDSALYLCASSFSGQGNSPLHFGNGTRLTVT.

This clonotype was detected many times. The rearrangement joins TRBV7-8 to TRBJ2-1, with 15 bases matching TRBD2. There are 19 residues in the CDR3. Germline values: CDR1 SGHVS, CDR2 FQNEAQ. Losses at the gene ends were 3 bases for V and 9 bases for J; bases not matched to a gene: 15. The CDR3 here is CASSFGLAGGPRQYGEQFF. Written as DNA, the CDR3 is TGTGCCAGCAGCTTCGGACTAGCGGGAGGGCCTCGTCAGTATGGTGAGCAGTTCTTC.

There are a few counts of this clonotype. The V call is TRBV7-9, the J call TRBJ2-3, with 9 bases fitting TRBD2. This CDR3 contains 16 residues. V lost 2 bases, J lost 5 bases, and 8 bases stayed unmatched. Germline loops: CDR1 SEHNR, CDR2 FQNEAQ (reference sequence). CDR3 region: CASSLSSGGGQDTQYF. The CDR3 bases are TGTGCCAGCAGCTTAAGTAGCGGGGGCGGTCAAGATACGCAGTATTTT.

This clonotype was recorded only once. A clone one base away is much larger, so this may be a read error. The genes are TRBV7-9 and TRBJ1-4, with 8 positions matching TRBD1. The CDR3 is 13 amino acids. Germline V gene data show CDR1 as SEHNR and CDR2 as FQNEAQ (reference sequence). As DNA, the CDR3 is TGTGCCGGCAGCCCCTGGACAGGGGAAAAACTGTTTTTT. The encoded protein is CAGSPWTGEKLFF.

The J gene is TRBJ2-1, the V gene TRBV3-1; 12 bases agree with TRBD2. J was trimmed by 6 bases and V by 5 bases; bases with no gene match: 11. This CDR3 spans 17 amino acids. The germline V gene encodes CDR1 LGHDT and CDR2 YNNKEL (reference sequence). CDR3 amino acids: CASSYPGLAGQTNEQFF. For the CDR3, the DNA is TGTGCCAGCAGCTACCCCGGACTAGCGGGACAGACCAATGAGCAGTTCTTC.

V gene TRBV28 combines with J gene TRBJ2-1; TRBD2 matches at 7 bases. V was pared by 7 bases and J by 3 bases, with 3 bases of the junction left unmatched. This CDR3 has 13 residues. CDR1 and CDR2 (germline): MDHEN, SYDVKM. The CDR3 sequence: CASKGTNYNEQFF. CDR3 nucleotides: TGTGCCAGCAAAGGGACTAACTACAATGAGCAGTTCTTC.

The J gene is TRBJ1-1, the V gene TRBV20-1; D might be TRBD1 (6 bases). The germline CDR1 and CDR2 sequences are DFQATT and SNEGSKA (reference sequence). CDR3 length: 12 residues. V shed 5 bases and J shed 1 base, with 8 bases lying between them. CDR3 sequence (DNA): TGCAGTGCTGCCAGGGGGAACACTGAAGCTTTCTTT. This sequence encodes CSAARGNTEAFF.

The chain has TRBV20-1 and TRBJ2-7; 13 bases align to TRBD2. The CDR3 runs 14 residues. V shed 5 bases and J 7 bases; nucleotides not matched to a gene: 8. Germline assignment: CDR1 DFQATT and CDR2 SNEGSKA (reference sequence). Here the CDR3 reads CSAQGLAGVGEQYF. The CDR3 coding sequence is TGCAGTGCTCAAGGACTAGCGGGAGTGGGGGAGCAGTACTTC.

This clonotype was observed many times. The V gene is TRBV6-2 or TRBV6-3, the J gene TRBJ2-7; 8 nucleotides line up with TRBD1. V lost 3 bases, J lost 3 bases, and 7 bases stayed unmatched. The CDR3 is 15 residues long. Germline values: CDR1 MNHEY, CDR2 SVGEGT. CDR3 sequence (DNA): TGTGCCAGCAGTTATCGGACAGGGAAGGACTACGAGCAGTACTTC. Translating gives CASSYRTGKDYEQYF.

This clonotype has only a few counts. CDR3 region: CASRGLGTAYEKLFF. CDR3 nucleotides: TGTGCCAGCAGGGGGTTGGGGACAGCCTATGAAAAACTGTTTTTT. The chain carries TRBV6-1 and TRBJ1-4; 7 bases match TRBD1. CDR1 and CDR2 from the germline V gene are MNHNS and SASEGT. The ends lost 6 bases at V and 6 bases at J; junction bases unmatched: 10. This CDR3 has 15 amino acids.

The DNA for the CDR3 is TGCGCCAGCAGCTTTGGAGGCAGGGGGCTCCGGTTTCGGAATGAGCAGTTCTTC. This sequence encodes CASSFGGRGLRFRNEQFF. V and J are TRBV5-1 and TRBJ2-1; TRBD1 matches at 8 bases. The CDR3 length is 18 residues. V lost 2 bases and J lost 7; bases outside the gene matches: 17. Germline V gives CDR1 SGHRS, CDR2 YFSETQ.

CDR3 residues: CASSQEGVTEAFF. In nucleotides, the CDR3 is TGCGCCAGCAGCCAAGAGGGTGTCACTGAAGCTTTCTTT. The chain links TRBV4-3 to TRBJ1-1; D gene unclear. V lost 0 bases to trimming and J lost 4 bases, with 6 bases between them. Germline V gene data show CDR1 as LGHNA and CDR2 as YSLEER. The CDR3 has 13 residues.

The chain couples TRBV5-1 to TRBJ2-6; TRBD2 is a possible D gene (5 bases). The germline V and J ends were trimmed by 4 bases and 0 bases, with 14 bases remaining between them. The CDR3 sequence is 17 residues long. Germline V lookup: CDR1 SGHRS, CDR2 YFSETQ. CDR3 region: CASSGRTGSSGANVLTF. The CDR3 nucleotides are TGCGCCAGCAGCGGAAGGACGGGAAGCTCTGGGGCCAACGTCCTGACTTTC.

The chain employs TRBV11-1 and TRBJ2-3; D possibly corresponds to TRBD1 (6 bases). The V gene lost 6 bases and the J gene lost 0 bases, with 25 bases spanning the gap. This CDR3 is 19 amino acids long. CDR1 is SGHAT and CDR2 is FQDESV in the germline V gene (reference sequence). This CDR3 reads CASSSGKSRTVPSTDTQYF. The CDR3 region has the DNA TGTGCCAGCAGTTCGGGAAAAAGTAGGACAGTCCCTAGCACAGATACGCAGTATTTT.

This clonotype was seen repeatedly, ten times or more. This sequence joins TRBV7-9 and TRBJ2-1; 14 bases are a match to TRBD2. CDR1 and CDR2 from the germline V gene are SEHNR and FQNEAQ (reference sequence). Trimming at V came to 4 bases and at J to 7 bases, leaving 9 bases not matched to a gene. This CDR3 comprises 17 residues. The CDR3 sequence is CASSSLGLAGVRNEQFF. The DNA for the CDR3 is TGTGCCAGCAGCTCGCTGGGACTAGCGGGGGTGCGTAATGAGCAGTTCTTC.

A few counts support this clonotype. This rearrangement joins TRBV5-6 to TRBJ2-3, with 8 nucleotides matching TRBD2. CDR1 is SGHDT and CDR2 is YYEEEE in the germline V gene. This CDR3 spans 14 amino acids. V dropped 9 bases and J dropped 3; count of bases not matched to a gene: 9. The CDR3 sequence: CATLPGGETDTQYF. Here the CDR3 DNA reads TGTGCCACCCTCCCCGGGGGGGAGACAGATACGCAGTATTTT. Filled out from reference TRBV5-6 and TRBJ2-3, the complete variable domain reads DAGVTQSPTHLIKTRGQQVTLRCSPKSGHDTVSWYQQALGQGPQFIFQYYEEEERQRGNFPDRFSGHQFPNYSSELNVNALLLGDSALYLCATLPGGETDTQYFGPGTRLTVL.

This clonotype showed up many times. CDR3 residues: CASSRTSGRGETQYF. DNA for the CDR3: TGTGCCAGCAGTCGGACTAGCGGGAGGGGAGAGACCCAGTACTTC. The chain has TRBV6-1 and TRBJ2-5; 15 nucleotides line up with TRBD2. This CDR3 comprises 15 residues. Germline V CDR1 and CDR2: MNHNS, SASEGT. V shed 5 bases, J shed 4 bases, and the junction held 2 bases outside the gene matches.

There are a few counts of this clonotype. This chain joins TRBV7-9 and TRBJ1-4, with 7 bases that match TRBD1. Germline CDR1 is SEHNR and CDR2 is FQNEAQ (reference sequence). The CDR3 extends over 13 amino acids. Unmatched junction bases numbered 5, after V lost 5 bases and J lost 8 bases. CDR3 nucleotide sequence: TGTGCCAGCAGCCCCGAGGGACAGGAAAAACTGTTTTTT. It is translated as CASSPEGQEKLFF. Full variable domain (rest looked up from reference TRBV7-9 and TRBJ1-4): DTGVSQNPRHKITKRGQNVTFRCDPISEHNRLYWYRQTLGQGPEFLTYFQNEAQLEKSRLLSDRFSAERPKGSFSTLEIQRTEQGDSAMYLCASSPEGQEKLFFGSGTQLSVL.

This clonotype was detected many times. The chain couples TRBV20-1 to TRBJ2-1; D gene uncertain. The V and J ends lost 2 bases and 10 bases respectively, with 12 bases between them. Germline CDR1 and CDR2: DFQATT and SNEGSKA (reference sequence). The CDR3 runs to 12 residues. CDR3 DNA: TGCAGTGCTAGACAGGTACCCGGGGAGCAGTTCTTC. Translating it yields CSARQVPGEQFF.

For this clonotype: One junction end does not reproduce the germline sequence, and a read error may be involved. The rearrangement joins TRBV3-1 to TRBJ2-3, with D unclear. The CDR3 length is 15 residues. CDR1 and CDR2 (germline): LGHDT, YNNKEL (reference sequence). The CDR3, as DNA: TGTGCCTGCAGCAACCGGGTCTTTTTCACAGATACGCAGTATTTT. It codes for CACSNRVFFTDTQYF.

The chain employs TRBV6-5 and TRBJ2-6; no clear D gene. Trimming took off 4 bases at V and 1 base at J, with 8 bases between the two ends. CDR3 length equals 15 residues. The germline V gene encodes CDR1 MNHEY and CDR2 SVGAGI. CDR3 DNA: TGTGCCAGCAGTTCCCCGGAGTCTGGGGCCAACGTCCTGACTTTC. Encoded protein: CASSSPESGANVLTF.

This clonotype has just a few counts. The genes are TRBV2 and TRBJ2-3; D is unresolved. From germline, CDR1 is SNHLY and CDR2 FYNNEI. Trimming stripped 2 bases from V and 6 bases from J, with 15 bases between. This CDR3 is 15 amino acids long. The CDR3, as DNA: TGTGCCAGCAGTGAAAGGTCCGCAGCGAGTGATACGCAGTATTTT. It yields the protein CASSERSAASDTQYF.

This clonotype was found a few times. The J gene is TRBJ2-1, the V gene TRBV7-2, with a possible D match to TRBD1 (5 bases). CDR1 SGHTA and CDR2 FQGNSA come from the germline V gene. The length of the CDR3 is 14 residues. The V gene lost 1 base and the J gene lost 7 bases, with 11 bases spanning the gap. The CDR3 nucleotides read TGTGCCAGCAGCTTAGTCAGCAGGGTTAATGAGCAGTTCTTC. The encoded protein is CASSLVSRVNEQFF.

This clonotype was detected only a few times. The gene calls are TRBV24-1 and TRBJ2-7; D tentatively fits TRBD1 or TRBD2 (5 bases each). The germline gives CDR1 KGHDR, CDR2 SFDVKD. The CDR3 length is 14 residues. The V and J ends lost 4 bases and 10 bases respectively, with 19 bases between them. The CDR3 nucleotides are TGTGCCACCAGTGACCGCCGGGACCCATTAGGACAGTACTTC. Translation gives CATSDRRDPLGQYF.

CDR3 DNA: TGTGCCAGCAGCCAAGATGCGGGAGGGCCCGGCGAGCAGTACTTC. It is translated as CASSQDAGGPGEQYF. The J gene is TRBJ2-7, the V gene TRBV3-1; 9 bases align to TRBD2. The J segment lost 6 bases and the V segment lost 0 bases, leaving 6 bases of the junction unmatched. Germline assignment: CDR1 LGHDT and CDR2 YNNKEL (reference sequence). CDR3 length equals 15 residues.

V gene TRBV20-1 combines with J gene TRBJ2-3; D gene uncertain. The germline V gene has CDR1 DFQATT and CDR2 SNEGSKA (reference sequence). The V end was cut by 2 bases, the J end by 0 bases, with 12 bases between. This CDR3 has 15 residues. The CDR3 sequence: CSARKFGLSTDTQYF. In nucleotides, the CDR3 is TGCAGTGCTAGAAAATTCGGGCTAAGCACAGATACGCAGTATTTT.

This clonotype has just a few counts. This rearrangement joins TRBV5-1 to TRBJ2-2; the D is unclear. CDR1 SGHRS and CDR2 YFSETQ come from the germline V gene. There are 15 residues in the CDR3. Trimming took 4 bases from V and 1 from J, leaving 11 bases between them. CDR3 residues: CASSPSPMNTGELFF. For the CDR3, the DNA is TGCGCCAGCAGCCCTTCCCCGATGAACACCGGGGAGCTGTTTTTT.

This clonotype was counted a few times. The rearrangement links TRBV5-5 to TRBJ1-5; 7 bases align to TRBD1. This CDR3 comprises 17 residues. Trimming cost V 5 bases and J 0 bases; bases outside gene matches: 11. From germline, CDR1 is SGHKS and CDR2 YYEKEE (reference sequence). The CDR3 nucleotides read TGTGCCAGCAGGGAACGACAGGGAGGATATAGCAATCAGCCCCAGCATTTT. It encodes CASRERQGGYSNQPQHF.

Concerning this clonotype itself: A read error may be the cause here, since a much bigger clone is one base away. The rearrangement joins TRBV20-1 to TRBJ2-5; 10 bases match TRBD1. The CDR3 has 14 amino acids. Germline CDR1 DFQATT, CDR2 SNEGSKA (reference sequence). The CDR3 protein is CCAPGQGYQETQYF. The CDR3 DNA reads as TGCTGCGCTCCGGGACAGGGGTACCAAGAGACCCAGTACTTC.

This clonotype was observed at least ten times. The chain carries TRBV10-3 and TRBJ2-2; D gene uncertain. The CDR3 extends over 12 amino acids. V lost 5 bases to trimming and J lost 5 bases, with 6 bases between them. Germline CDR1 is ENHRY and CDR2 is SYGVKD. The chain's CDR3 is CAISPGTGELFF. In DNA, the CDR3 is TGTGCCATCAGTCCTGGGACCGGGGAGCTGTTTTTT.

This CDR3 is CASSFGYPNTGELFF. CDR3 sequence (DNA): TGTGCCAGCAGTTTCGGCTATCCGAACACCGGGGAGCTGTTTTTT. The V and J genes are TRBV12-3 or TRBV12-4 and TRBJ2-2; D is uncertain. V dropped 3 bases and J dropped 0 bases, with 8 bases sitting between them. This CDR3 region has 15 residues.

This rearrangement joins TRBV7-2 to TRBJ2-7; D possibly matches TRBD1 or TRBD2 (5 bases each). Germline V lookup: CDR1 SGHTA, CDR2 FQGNSA. This CDR3 has 15 amino acids. V lost 5 bases and J 2 bases, leaving 16 bases between the germline ends. The CDR3 region has the DNA TGTGCCAGCAGCCCATGGGTGGGGACGACCTACGAGCAGTACTTC. Translated: CASSPWVGTTYEQYF.